This TCR beta chain appears in the sequencing data of a study of shared clonotypes between healthy human individuals. Study as a whole: Per donor, CD8 memory used one plate, CD8 naive used two, CD4 memory used three and CD4 naive used three.

Study results and caveats: Donors were few, which limited the genetic and exposure-history diversity represented. On the whole, naive subsets had larger estimated richness than memory subsets had.

This clone showed up just once. The antigen remains unidentified. Per sorted-subset replicate PCR, input was roughly 200 ng DNA, representing roughly 29,000 T cell genomes. Measured with immunoSEQ multiplex PCR; TCRdb has only the in-frame clones, and not every one. The table records over a million clones, roughly 74% of them present only once. The sequenced material came from memory CD4+ T cells from PBMCs. The subset: CD45RA-negative fraction. The TCR originated in a man aged 18-30 years in good health. Some clones in this sample may be carry-over from other donors' samples.

The CDR3 spells CASSLKAGATSNEQFF. CDR3 sequence (DNA): TGTGCCAGCAGTTTAAAGGCTGGAGCAACTTCCAATGAGCAGTTCTTC. This chain links TRBV27 with TRBJ2-1; D is unresolved. CDR1 MNHEY and CDR2 SMNVEV come from the germline V gene (reference sequence). Trimming shortened V by 2 bases and J by 6 bases, and 17 bases separated the two germline ends. This CDR3 has 16 residues.